This T cell receptor (beta chain) appears in the sequencing data of a study of beta chain features in type 1 diabetes. Study in general: Age, gender and cell yields were alike across patients and healthy donors.

Per germline, CDR1 ENHRY and CDR2 SYGVKD. This CDR3 has 15 amino acids. With V trimmed by 4 bases and J by 7 bases, 11 bases remained unmatched. Study-wide findings and caveats: Shortening of TCRB CDR3s, moderate but significant, appeared in all four CD4+ subsets of Type 1 diabetes patients. Shorter templates might be favored by PCR, and equally so in patients and in controls.

Investigators reverse transcribed all isolated RNA, so they sequenced expressed TCRB transcripts. TCRdb keeps only in-frame clones here, not all; method: immunoSEQ multiplex PCR. The table has around 300,000 clones, over 14% seen once; the top ten hold less than 0.02%. This clone has a handful of counts. Its antigen remains unknown. This rearrangement joins TRBV10-3 to TRBJ2-7; 9 positions match TRBD1. Sequencing input: naive CD4+ T cells from blood. The clonotype was recovered from a man younger than 30 with type 1 diabetes. As DNA, the CDR3 is TGTGCCATCAGTGGTTCCGGGACAGGGCGTGAGGAGCAGTACTTC. This codes for CAISGSGTGREEQYF.